Listed here are 4 T cell receptor beta chains from one sample, sequenced in a study of T cell repertoires in cytomegalovirus infection. TCRdb passed the reads through MiXCR, listing each CDR3 protein once. The sample has just over 300,000 distinct CDR3 sequences, about 17% seen once. The sample taken for sequencing was PBMCs. The source is a human donor in good health (CMV status not recorded). Some clones in this sample may be carry-over from other donors' samples.

This clonotype was found a few times. The CDR3 is CASSPTYMSGTQPQHF. The DNA for the CDR3 is TGTGCCAGCTCTCCCACCTACATGTCCGGTACTCAGCCCCAGCATTTT. The chain employs TRBV18 and TRBJ1-5; D is uncertain. This CDR3 has 16 amino acids. Per the germline V gene, CDR1 is KGHSH and CDR2 is LQKENI. V was clipped by 6 bases and J by 6 bases, with 21 bases between them.

This clonotype came up many times. The chain carries TRBV7-9 and TRBJ2-3; 12 bases align to TRBD2. The CDR3 is 17 residues long. Germline values: CDR1 SEHNR, CDR2 FQNEAQ (reference sequence). Trimming at V came to 5 bases and at J to 2 bases, leaving 8 bases not matched to a gene. Here the CDR3 DNA reads TGTGCCAGCAGCGTCCCGACTAGCGGGGGCCCCACAGATACGCAGTATTTT. This gives the protein CASSVPTSGGPTDTQYF.

This sequence joins TRBV7-9 and TRBJ2-3; D might be TRBD1 (6 bases). This CDR3 has 16 residues. Germline CDR1 reads SEHNR; CDR2 reads FQNEAQ (reference sequence). Trimming stripped 4 bases from V and 5 bases from J, with 19 bases between. The CDR3 loop reads CASSSIQGIFGDTQYF. The CDR3 DNA is TGTGCCAGCAGCTCAATACAGGGTATTTTTGGAGATACGCAGTATTTT.

This clonotype was detected only a few times. J is TRBJ2-7 and V is TRBV6-2 or TRBV6-3, with 8 bases matching TRBD1. Per germline, CDR1 MNHEY and CDR2 SVGEGT. The V and J ends lost 6 bases and 0 bases, in that order; junction bases with no gene match: 10. The CDR3 length is 16 residues. CDR3 loop: CASSRGQGFSSYEQYF. The CDR3 DNA is TGTGCCAGCAGCCGTGGACAGGGATTCTCCTCCTACGAGCAGTACTTC.